This is a list of T cell receptor beta chains from one sample in a study of T-cell memory formation after mild COVID-19. From the 5' RACE reads, TCRdb called clonotypes with MiXCR, one entry per CDR3 protein. Found here are 350,000 to 400,000 distinct CDR3 sequences, approximately 15% of them singletons; the top ten hold roughly a fifth. The sample comprised PBMCs or a T cell subset sorted from them (not recorded which). These receptors originate from a man between 18 and 29 years old who had mild COVID-19 (a few samples of this study predate the infection). Cell type and time point are not known. CDR3s leave out the opening cysteine and the closing phenylalanine or tryptophan. Clone size is stated in some rows and not others, as once, few, many or a class when expanded.

TRBV20-1	.	SASRYPRGHYQETQY
TRBV27	.	ASSSFRGGGDTQY
TRBV28	.	ASSTGQGRSEQY
TRBV5-1	.	ASSLGQGHRSTNEKLF
TRBV5-8	.	ASSLRKLNTEAF
TRBV9	.	ASSVGLAGGPYNEQF
TRBV7-6	.	ASSPRPPQGAFQETQY
TRBV5-1	.	ARSLAVLSYNEQF
TRBV7-2	many	ASSLAKRETQY
TRBV12-3/TRBV12-4	few	ASGLDSVTDTQY
TRBV7-9	many	ASSLSRGRNSPLH
TRBV6-1	few	ASSEVWTGSTLFSPLH
TRBV6-2/TRBV6-3	.	ASSRDDYEQY
TRBV24-1	.	ATSDAGLLETQY
TRBV20-1	.	SAGQRDQPQH
TRBV7-8	.	ASSLGLRGDYGYT
TRBV19	few	ASSIVDGEQF
TRBV14	.	ASSLLAGAGYNEQF
TRBV10-3	few	AISESGRGDEAF
TRBV2	.	ASSEALLIVRGTGELF
TRBV29-1	.	SVEDGEIQETQY
TRBV5-1	many	ASSLETSGGPGHTQY
TRBV4-3	many	ASSQGGAWGATQY
TRBV5-6	.	ASRPGANRNTEAF
TRBV9	.	ASSVATGAGGRNEQF
TRBV20-1	.	SAKPDYGYT
TRBV30	few	AWSVRRGGTYEQY
TRBV6-5	few	ASRSTGANTEAF
TRBV7-9	few	ASSPSTNTEAF
TRBV6-5	few	ASSYSGPRSYYEQY
TRBV4-1	many	ASSKARDSPLH
TRBV9	many	ASSPRTNQETQY